This T cell receptor beta chain emerged from a study of CD8 T cells in Susac syndrome. Background on the study: Patients with Susac syndrome were therapy-naive, treated with corticosteroids, or treated with intravenous immunoglobulin alone when blood was collected.

CDR3 length: 14 amino acids. Trimming removed 6 bases from V and 4 bases from J; junction bases left unmatched: 7. CDR1 DFQATT and CDR2 SNEGSKA come from the germline V gene (reference sequence). As to this clonotype: The antigen is not known.

CD8+ and CD4+ T cells from blood underwent TCR beta sequencing, which was carried out in a high-throughput format. Regarding the study as a whole: There was no clonal expansion in the CD4+ T cell repertoires of Susac syndrome.

Random hexamers were used to reverse transcribe about 0.45 to 1 ug of RNA. Coverage of TCR beta CDR3 amplification by immunoSEQ multiplex PCR extended to 54 Vbeta and 13 Jbeta. Via MiXCR, TCRdb re-called the immunoSEQ multiplex PCR reads, giving one row per CDR3 protein. The sample carries about 240,000 distinct CDR3 sequences, approximately 95% recorded once. The sequence was obtained from a human donor with Susac syndrome. The genes are TRBV20-1 and TRBJ2-3, with 10 bases fitting TRBD2. The sequenced material came from CD4+ T cells from PBMCs. The CDR3 reads CSARLAGQADTQYF. CDR3 bases: TGCAGTGCAAGACTAGCGGGCCAGGCAGATACGCAGTATTTT.